This TCR beta chain was recovered during a study of vaccination and CD4 T cells after COVID-19. Background on the study: Sampling after COVID took place at a median of around 110 days (range 35 to 161) following diagnosis.

Treatment in this sample: roughly 10-day PBMC culture with coronavirus spike peptide pools or control peptides (ViraFEST assay). Peptide pools at about 9 ug/ml stimulated 2 million or so PBMCs per well with 9.5 to 10 IU/ml IL-2. General study findings and limits: Convalescent patients showed a median approximately 89% of reactive clones that were seen only post-vaccination.

CDR1 is DFQATT, CDR2 SNEGSKA, per germline (reference sequence). There are 13 residues in the CDR3. The V gene lost 3 bases and the J gene lost 2 bases, with 9 bases spanning the gap. This clonotype was observed a handful of times. Its antigen is unknown. Oncomine TCR Beta short-read sequencing was applied to DNA from cultured CD4+ T cells. TCRdb re-called the PCR reads through MiXCR, storing one row per CDR3 protein. The sample includes fewer than 18,000 distinct CDR3 sequences, around 56% seen only once; the top ten take about 13%. This chain links TRBV20-1 with TRBJ2-3; D not certain. The material sequenced was CD4+ T cells from blood, cultured in vitro. The TCR sequence derives from a human donor who had recovered from COVID-19. CDR3 bases: TGCAGTGCTAGGGGTAGTCTCACAGATACGCAGTATTTT. Protein product: CSARGSLTDTQYF.